This T cell receptor beta chain was sequenced during a study of blood T cells in healthy people across ages. At the level of the study: Template switching picked up about one barcoded beta molecule for each two T cells.

This clonotype appeared a few times. The antigen is undetermined. The donors, healthy Caucasians from Russia, were aged roughly 6 to 90. Findings of the study overall: As naive T cell percentage varied, TCR beta diversity correlated strongly with it.

The ends were cut back, 5 bases at V and 5 bases at J, with 18 bases in the middle. Germline lookup yields CDR1 DFQATT and CDR2 SNEGSKA (reference sequence). The CDR3 consists of 14 residues. It was with a sample-barcoded 5' primer and a J-beta primer mix that a second PCR of roughly 7 to 12 cycles was run. TCRdb redid the calling of the 5' RACE reads with MiXCR, one entry per CDR3 protein. The sample contains about 1,500,000 distinct CDR3 sequences, roughly 30% of which appear only once. This chain joins TRBV20-1 and TRBJ1-1; weak D call: TRBD1 (5 bases). This TCR derives from a woman aged 25 to 45 in good health. The sample consisted of blood. The CDR3 spells CSASKTVALTEAFF. The CDR3 DNA reads TGCAGTGCTTCAAAGACAGTTGCTCTTACTGAAGCTTTCTTT.